Presented here are 13 T cell receptor beta chains from one specimen sequenced in a study of identical twins. From the 5' RACE reads, TCRdb called clonotypes with MiXCR, one entry per CDR3 protein. The sample has hundreds of thousands of distinct CDR3 sequences, approximately 13% seen once. This sample was shared with a second study, whose subject was yellow fever vaccine responses in identical twins.

The source material was PBMCs. The source of these receptors is a woman aged 18-29 years in good health.

The DNA of the CDR3 is TGCGCCAGCAGCTCACGACAAGATAGAGACAGGGGAGAAAAACTGTTTTTT. It specifies CASSSRQDRDRGEKLFF. This chain links TRBV4-1 with TRBJ1-4; 8 positions match TRBD1. Germline trimming cut 5 bases from V and 8 bases from J; bases unmatched to any gene: 16. Germline V lookup: CDR1 MGHRA, CDR2 YSYEKL. The CDR3 covers 17 residues.

This clonotype was seen more than once but under ten times. The gene calls are TRBV2 and TRBJ2-7, with TRBD1 as a possible D gene (6 bases). Germline CDR1 reads SNHLY; CDR2 reads FYNNEI. The CDR3 has 15 amino acids. The V and J ends lost 5 bases and 3 bases respectively, with 17 bases between them. This CDR3 is CASSLQGFTFYEQYF. The CDR3 DNA is TGTGCCAGCAGTTTACAGGGATTTACCTTCTACGAGCAGTACTTC.

The gene calls are TRBV5-1 and TRBJ1-5, with D possibly TRBD1 on 5 matching bases. The V gene lost 4 bases and the J gene lost 0 bases, with 11 bases spanning the gap. The CDR3 contains 15 residues. CDR1 is SGHRS, CDR2 YFSETQ, per germline. The CDR3 nucleotides read TGCGCCAGCAGCCCAGAAGGGGATAGCAATCAGCCCCAGCATTTT. Translated: CASSPEGDSNQPQHF.

This clonotype was observed at least ten times. The chain combines TRBV12-3 or TRBV12-4 with TRBJ2-2; TRBD2 is a possible D gene (5 bases). V was shortened by 1 base and J by 6 bases, with 12 bases between the two germline ends. This CDR3 spans 15 amino acids. CDR3 protein: CASSLGELNAGELFF. The CDR3 nucleotides are TGTGCCAGCAGTTTAGGGGAGCTTAACGCCGGGGAGCTGTTTTTT.

This chain links TRBV7-9 with TRBJ2-1, with D maybe TRBD2 (7 bases). CDR1 is SEHNR and CDR2 is FQNEAQ in the germline V gene (reference sequence). The CDR3 runs 17 residues. The V gene lost 3 bases and the J gene lost 3 bases, with 18 bases spanning the gap. The CDR3: CASSLMGAGVHYNEQFF. The CDR3 DNA sequence: TGTGCCAGCAGCTTGATGGGGGCGGGAGTACACTACAATGAGCAGTTCTTC.

The chain combines TRBV7-9 with TRBJ2-5; D uncertain. This CDR3 contains 16 residues. CDR1 is SEHNR and CDR2 is FQNEAQ in the germline V gene (reference sequence). The V end lost 6 bases, the J end lost 1 base, and 18 bases lay between the germline ends. The CDR3 sequence is CASRPESNRPQETQYF. For the CDR3, the DNA is TGTGCCAGCAGGCCCGAGAGCAACCGTCCCCAAGAGACCCAGTACTTC.

V is TRBV12-3 or TRBV12-4 and J is TRBJ2-3; 9 nucleotides match TRBD1. CDR3 length: 16 residues. V gave up 2 bases and J gave up 3 bases; unmatched junction bases: 6. CDR3 DNA sequence: TGTGCCAGCAGTTTAATGGGACAGGGAAAGACAGATACGCAGTATTTT. It codes for CASSLMGQGKTDTQYF.

The chain recombines TRBV20-1 with TRBJ2-4; perhaps TRBD2 as D (5 bases). Germline lookup yields CDR1 DFQATT and CDR2 SNEGSKA (reference sequence). V gave up 6 bases and J gave up 6 bases, with 12 bases separating them. This CDR3 comprises 12 residues. CDR3 DNA sequence: TGCAGTGCGTCCAGGACTCTAAACATTCAGTACTTC. Amino acids: CSASRTLNIQYF.

This clonotype was found a few times. V and J are TRBV5-1 and TRBJ1-4; possibly TRBD1 for D (6 bases). The CDR3 runs to 16 residues. The V end was cut by 6 bases, the J end by 4 bases, with 19 bases between. Germline CDR1 SGHRS, CDR2 YFSETQ. In DNA form, the CDR3 reads TGCGCCAGCACCTCAACTGGGGACAAGCTTAATGAAAAACTGTTTTTT. It yields the protein CASTSTGDKLNEKLFF.

The rearrangement joins TRBV10-3 to TRBJ1-2; possibly TRBD1 for D (5 bases). The CDR3 length is 15 residues. In germline, CDR1 is ENHRY, CDR2 SYGVKD. Trimming shortened V by 3 bases and J by 4 bases, and 15 bases separated the two germline ends. The CDR3 is CAISDLDGTLYGYTF. In DNA, the CDR3 is TGTGCCATCAGTGATCTGGACGGGACCCTCTATGGCTACACCTTC.

The CDR3 nucleotides are TGCGCCAGCAGCTTGGGGGTAGGGAAGACTTACAATGAGCAGTTCTTC. Translated, it gives CASSLGVGKTYNEQFF. The chain links TRBV5-1 to TRBJ2-1; D not resolved. With 0 bases removed from V and 4 bases from J, the gap between germline ends came to 14 bases. Looked up from germline, CDR1 is SGHRS and CDR2 is YFSETQ. The CDR3 extends over 16 amino acids.

This sequence joins TRBV4-1 and TRBJ2-3; 13 positions match TRBD2. V gave up 1 base and J gave up 2 bases; unmatched junction bases: 9. Germline lookup yields CDR1 MGHRA and CDR2 YSYEKL. The CDR3 has 19 residues. The CDR3 loop is CASSQGVPGLAGFTDTQYF. CDR3 in DNA: TGCGCCAGCAGCCAAGGGGTCCCGGGACTAGCGGGGTTCACAGATACGCAGTATTTT.

This clonotype was recorded a few times. The chain links TRBV5-1 to TRBJ2-6; D perhaps matches TRBD1 (6 bases). Germline V gene sequence: CDR1 SGHRS, CDR2 YFSETQ. V dropped 0 bases and J dropped 0 bases, with 16 bases sitting between them. This CDR3 has 19 amino acids. The CDR3 region is CASSLDPGQISSGANVLTF. The CDR3 nucleotides are TGCGCCAGCAGCTTGGATCCTGGACAGATAAGCTCTGGGGCCAACGTCCTGACTTTC.